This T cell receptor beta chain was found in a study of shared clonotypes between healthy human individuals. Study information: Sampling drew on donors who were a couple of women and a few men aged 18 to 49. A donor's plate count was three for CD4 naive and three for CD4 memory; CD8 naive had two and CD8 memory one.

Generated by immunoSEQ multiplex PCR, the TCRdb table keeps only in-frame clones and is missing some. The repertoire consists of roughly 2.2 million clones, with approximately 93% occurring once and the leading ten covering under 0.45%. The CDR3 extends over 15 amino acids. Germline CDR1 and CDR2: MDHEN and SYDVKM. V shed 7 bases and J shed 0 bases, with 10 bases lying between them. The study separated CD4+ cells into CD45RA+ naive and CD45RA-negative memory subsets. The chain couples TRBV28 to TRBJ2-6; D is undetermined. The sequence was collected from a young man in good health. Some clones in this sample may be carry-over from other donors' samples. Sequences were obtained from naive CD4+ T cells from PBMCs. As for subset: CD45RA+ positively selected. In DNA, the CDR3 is TGTGCCAGCACCATGTCGGGCTCTGGGGCCAACGTCCTGACTTTC. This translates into CASTMSGSGANVLTF.